The 2 T cell receptor beta chains given below trace back to one sample, sequenced in a study of Ad26.COV2.S vaccination and SARS-CoV-2 variants. This sample's treatment: some 20 received Ad26.COV2.S at low or high dose, single or two shots; 5 received placebo; per-sample allocation not given. Day 63 after the first vaccine or placebo injection was the time point for sampling. The protocol was immunoSEQ multiplex PCR, while the TCRdb copy is restricted to in-frame clones and leaves out a portion. The sample lists approximately 280,000 clones, around 87% occurring once. Sample: peripheral blood, taken in a trial of Ad26.COV2.S vaccine versus placebo. These receptors were obtained from a person between 18 and 65 years old who received the Ad26.COV2.S COVID-19 vaccine or a placebo.

The table lists this clone with a count of one. The CDR3 DNA reads TGTGCCAGCAGCAAACGGAGGGACGAGCAGTACTTC. This gives the protein CASSKRRDEQYF. The chain combines TRBV21-1 with TRBJ2-7; the DNA was not used to check the table's D call, TRBD2. TRBV21-1 is a known pseudogene. The CDR3 covers 12 residues.

This sequence joins TRBV27 and TRBJ1-5; TRBD1 agrees at 7 bases. There are 15 residues in the CDR3. Germline V CDR1 and CDR2: MNHEY, SMNVEV (reference sequence). Germline trimming cut 7 bases from V and 4 bases from J; bases unmatched to any gene: 10. The CDR3 region is CASKLGGQINQPQHF. The CDR3, as DNA: TGTGCCAGCAAGTTGGGGGGACAGATTAATCAGCCCCAGCATTTT.